This T cell receptor beta chain was identified in a study of blood T cell repertoires in COVID-19. Study in general: PBMCs, B-cell-depleted T cells, or T cells were the source of the cDNA or gDNA that made up the material.

Some clones are missing from TCRdb's copy, which holds only in-frame ones; the method was immunoSEQ multiplex PCR. The profile shows about 250,000 clones, roughly 85% of them singletons. Recruitment covered 20 to 25 US areas and drew participants whose ages spanned about 18 to 100 years. Assignment of participants to cohorts was predicated upon participant-reported clinical history. Someone with COVID-19 had been met by exposed participants within 2 weeks before study entry. This sequence was found in a man in his forties or fifties who had been exposed to COVID-19. Sequencing was done on a sample of PBMCs or T cells enriched from blood (not recorded which).

CDR3 amino acids: CASSLIAGKDEQYF. The CDR3 DNA is TGTGCCAGCAGCTTAATAGCGGGAAAGGACGAGCAGTACTTC. The chain is built from TRBV13 and TRBJ2-7; TRBD2 matches 8 bases. The CDR3 totals 14 residues. The V and J ends lost 2 bases and 5 bases, in that order; junction bases with no gene match: 5. CDR1 and CDR2 from the germline V gene are PRHDT and FYEKMQ (reference sequence). The variable domain in full, completed from reference TRBV13 and TRBJ2-7, reads AAGVIQSPRHLIKEKRETATLKCYPIPRHDTVYWYQQGPGQDPQFLISFYEKMQSDKGSIPDRFSAQQFSDYHSELNMSSLELGDSALYFCASSLIAGKDEQYFGPGTRLTVT.